This TCR beta chain came from a study of blood T cell repertoires in COVID-19. Study information: In each case, the material was cDNA or gDNA derived from T cells, B-cell-depleted T cells, or PBMCs.

Repertoires were generated with immunoSEQ multiplex PCR, while TCRdb's copy carries only in-frame clones and drops some. The table shows about 110,000 clones, with 80% to 90% occurring only once. Germline values: CDR1 MDHEN, CDR2 SYDVKM. V lost 6 bases and J 2 bases, leaving 13 bases between the germline ends. The CDR3 consists of 15 residues. What was sequenced was peripheral blood. The TCR sequence derives from a human donor in a cohort sampled during active COVID-19. The rearrangement links TRBV28 to TRBJ1-4; TRBD1 is a possible D gene (6 bases). In nucleotides, the CDR3 is TGTGCCAGCAGAACTACAGGGCCGACTAATGAAAAACTGTTTTTT. Translated, it gives CASRTTGPTNEKLFF.